This is a list of T cell receptor beta chains from one sample in a study of shared clonotypes between healthy human individuals. Profiling relied on immunoSEQ multiplex PCR, and the TCRdb table lists in-frame clones only, not all of them. The data show hundreds of thousands of clones, around 73% seen once. The sample comprised memory CD4+ T cells sorted from blood. These TCRs come from a woman in her twenties or thirties in good health. The CDR3 runs from the conserved cysteine through the conserved F or W. D genes are given only for firm matches. Only part of the rows carry a size: once, few, many, or a class if the clone is expanded.

TRBV5-1	NA	NA	15	TRBJ2-1	CASSPDSSSYNEQFF	TGCGCCAGCAGCCCGGACAGCAGCTCCTACAATGAGCAGTTCTTC
TRBV28	NA	NA	12	TRBJ1-6	CASRSQVPPLHF	TGTGCCAGCAGGTCGCAGGTACCACCCCTCCACTTT
TRBV7-8	once	NA	12	TRBJ1-1	CASSYGGIEAFF	TGTGCCAGCAGCTACGGGGGGATTGAAGCTTTCTTT
TRBV6-6	NA	TRBD1	14	TRBJ1-1	CASTPRTGEREAFF	TGTGCCAGCACCCCTAGGACAGGTGAACGTGAAGCTTTCTTT
TRBV4-1	NA	NA	16	TRBJ1-2	CASSQERKGGLYGYTF	TGCGCCAGCAGCCAAGAGAGGAAGGGCGGGCTCTATGGCTACACCTTC
TRBV18	few	NA	15	TRBJ2-5	CASSPFQGNKETQYF	TGTGCCAGCTCACCCTTCCAGGGGAATAAAGAGACCCAGTACTTC
TRBV5-1	NA	TRBD2	14	TRBJ2-3	CASSLPSGRDTQYF	TGCGCCAGCAGCTTGCCTAGCGGGAGGGATACGCAGTATTTT
TRBV7-9	NA	NA	13	TRBJ2-7	CASTQGGSYEQYF	TGTGCCAGCACCCAGGGTGGCTCCTACGAGCAGTACTTC
TRBV10-1	NA	NA	14	TRBJ2-7	CASSRATHRDEQYF	TGCGCCAGCTCACGGGCGACCCATCGGGACGAGCAGTACTTC
TRBV5-1	NA	TRBD2	17	TRBJ2-3	CASSLGASGSNADTQYF	TGCGCCAGCAGCTTGGGTGCTAGCGGGAGTAACGCAGATACGCAGTATTTT
TRBV6-1	NA	NA	14	TRBJ1-1	CASHPRGRDTEAFF	TGTGCCAGCCACCCTCGGGGCAGGGACACTGAAGCTTTCTTT
TRBV5-8	NA	NA	13	TRBJ2-5	CASSLDWKETQYF	TGTGCCAGCAGCTTGGATTGGAAAGAGACCCAGTACTTC
TRBV5-3	NA	TRBD1	14	TRBJ2-5	CARSRTGRQETQYF	TGTGCCAGAAGCCGGACAGGGAGGCAAGAGACCCAGTACTTC
TRBV4-1	NA	NA	16	TRBJ2-1	CASSQDGGGGYNEQFF	TGCGCCAGCAGCCAAGATGGAGGCGGCGGCTACAATGAGCAGTTCTTC
TRBV5-6	NA	TRBD2	14	TRBJ2-1	CASSQGLAGSEQFF	TGTGCCAGCAGCCAGGGACTAGCGGGTAGTGAGCAGTTCTTC
TRBV7-2	NA	TRBD1	16	TRBJ1-1	CASSFEWGTGGSLAFF	TGTGCCAGCAGCTTTGAGTGGGGGACAGGGGGCTCTTTAGCTTTCTTT
TRBV28	NA	NA	17	TRBJ1-4	CASSLLQGGSLGEKLFF	TGTGCCAGCAGTTTGTTGCAGGGTGGTTCGTTAGGTGAAAAACTGTTTTTT